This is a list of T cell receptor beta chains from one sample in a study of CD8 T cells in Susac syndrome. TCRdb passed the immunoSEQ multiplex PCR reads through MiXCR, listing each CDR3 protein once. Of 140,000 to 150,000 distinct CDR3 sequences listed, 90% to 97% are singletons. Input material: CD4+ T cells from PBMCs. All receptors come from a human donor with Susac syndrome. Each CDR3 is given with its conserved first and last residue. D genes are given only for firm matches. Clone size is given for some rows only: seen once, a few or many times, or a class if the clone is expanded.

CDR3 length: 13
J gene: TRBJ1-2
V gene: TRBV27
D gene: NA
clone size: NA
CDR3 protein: CASRPNSGTSYTF
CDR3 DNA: TGTGCCAGCAGGCCTAATTCAGGGACGAGTTACACCTTC

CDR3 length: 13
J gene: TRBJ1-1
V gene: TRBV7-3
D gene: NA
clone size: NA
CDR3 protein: CASSPAGGTEAFF
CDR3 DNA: TGTGCCAGCAGCCCGGCGGGGGGCACCGAAGCTTTCTTT

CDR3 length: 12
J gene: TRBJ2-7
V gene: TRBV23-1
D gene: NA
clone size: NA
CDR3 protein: CASSKTGLEQYF
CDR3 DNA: TGCGCCAGCAGTAAGACAGGCCTCGAGCAGTACTTC

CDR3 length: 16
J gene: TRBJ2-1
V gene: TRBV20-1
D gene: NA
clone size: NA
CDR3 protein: CSARMPQGFGQFEQFF
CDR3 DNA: TGCAGTGCTAGAATGCCGCAGGGGTTTGGACAATTTGAGCAGTTCTTC

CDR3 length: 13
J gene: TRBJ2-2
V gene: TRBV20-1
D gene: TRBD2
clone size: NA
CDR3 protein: CSARRGAVGELFF
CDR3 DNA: TGCAGTGCTAGGCGGGGGGCCGTCGGGGAGCTGTTTTTT

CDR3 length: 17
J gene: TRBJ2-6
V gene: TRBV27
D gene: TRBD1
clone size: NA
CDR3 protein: CASSLNRGAAGANVLTF
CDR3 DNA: TGTGCCAGCAGTTTGAACAGGGGGGCGGCGGGGGCCAACGTCCTGACTTTC

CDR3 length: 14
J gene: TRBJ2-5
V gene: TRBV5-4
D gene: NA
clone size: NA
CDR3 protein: CASSPQLYQETQYF
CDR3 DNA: TGTGCCAGCAGCCCTCAGTTGTACCAAGAGACCCAGTACTTC

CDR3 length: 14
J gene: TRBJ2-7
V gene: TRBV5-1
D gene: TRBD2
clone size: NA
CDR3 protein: CASSLASGTYEQYF
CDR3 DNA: TGCGCCAGCAGCTTGGCTAGCGGAACCTACGAGCAGTACTTC

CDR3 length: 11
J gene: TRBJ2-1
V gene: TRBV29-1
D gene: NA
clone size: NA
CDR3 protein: CSVDQGGGQFF
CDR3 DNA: TGCAGCGTGGATCAGGGAGGTGGGCAGTTCTTC

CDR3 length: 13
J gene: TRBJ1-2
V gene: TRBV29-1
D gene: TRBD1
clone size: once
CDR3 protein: CSVGQGTGTGYTF
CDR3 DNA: TGCAGCGTCGGACAGGGGACAGGGACTGGCTACACCTTC

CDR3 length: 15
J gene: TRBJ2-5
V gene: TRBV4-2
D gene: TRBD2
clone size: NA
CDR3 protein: CASRETSGRIETQYF
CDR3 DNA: TGTGCCAGCAGAGAGACTAGCGGGAGGATTGAGACCCAGTACTTC

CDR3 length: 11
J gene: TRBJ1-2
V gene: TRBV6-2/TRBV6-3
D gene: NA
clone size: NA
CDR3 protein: CASSGHYGYTF
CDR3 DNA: TGTGCCAGCTCCGGTCACTATGGCTACACCTTC

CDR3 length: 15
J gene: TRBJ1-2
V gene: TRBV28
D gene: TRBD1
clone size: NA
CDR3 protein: CASSLLGGVPYGYTF
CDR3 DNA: TGTGCCAGCAGTTTATTAGGGGGCGTCCCCTATGGCTACACCTTC

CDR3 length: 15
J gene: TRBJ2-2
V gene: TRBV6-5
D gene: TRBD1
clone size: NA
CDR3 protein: CASRPQGANTGELFF
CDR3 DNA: TGTGCCAGCAGGCCGCAGGGGGCGAACACCGGGGAGCTGTTTTTT

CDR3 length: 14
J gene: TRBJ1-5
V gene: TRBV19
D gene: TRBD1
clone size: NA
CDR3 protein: CASRDRSSNQPQHF
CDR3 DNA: TGTGCCAGTCGGGACAGGAGTAGCAATCAGCCCCAGCATTTT

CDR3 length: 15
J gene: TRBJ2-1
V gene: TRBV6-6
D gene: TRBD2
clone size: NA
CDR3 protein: CASSSLAGSYNEQFF
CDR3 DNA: TGTGCCAGCAGTTCACTAGCGGGAAGCTACAATGAGCAGTTCTTC

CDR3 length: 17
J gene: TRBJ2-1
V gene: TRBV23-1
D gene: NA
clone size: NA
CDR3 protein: CASSLLGLPIARDEQFF
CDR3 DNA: TGCGCCAGCAGTCTGCTGGGACTCCCTATTGCCCGGGATGAGCAGTTCTTC

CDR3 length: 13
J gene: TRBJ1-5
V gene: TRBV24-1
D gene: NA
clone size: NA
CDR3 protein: CATSGAGNQPQHF
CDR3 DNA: TGTGCCACCAGTGGGGCCGGCAATCAGCCCCAGCATTTT

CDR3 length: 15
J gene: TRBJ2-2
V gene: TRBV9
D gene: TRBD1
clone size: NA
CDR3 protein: CASSTRTGHTGELFF
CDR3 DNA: TGTGCCAGCAGCACGCGGACAGGTCACACCGGGGAGCTGTTTTTT

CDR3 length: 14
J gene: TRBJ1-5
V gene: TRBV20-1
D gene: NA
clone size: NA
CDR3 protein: CSAPESRGNQPQHF
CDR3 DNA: TGCAGTGCTCCGGAGAGTCGGGGCAATCAGCCCCAGCATTTT

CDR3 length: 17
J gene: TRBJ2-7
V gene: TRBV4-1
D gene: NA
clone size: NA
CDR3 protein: CASSQDSRDGFFYEQYF
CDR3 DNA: TGCGCCAGCAGCCAAGATAGTCGGGACGGGTTTTTCTACGAGCAGTACTTC

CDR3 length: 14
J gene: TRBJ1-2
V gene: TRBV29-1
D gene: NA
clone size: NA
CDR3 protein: CSVHPRAGDYGYTF
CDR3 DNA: TGCAGCGTCCACCCCCGGGCCGGGGACTATGGCTACACCTTC

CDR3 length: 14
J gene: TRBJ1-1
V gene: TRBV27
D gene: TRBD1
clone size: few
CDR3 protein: CASRHRGMNTEAFF
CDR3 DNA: TGTGCCAGCCGCCACAGGGGGATGAACACTGAAGCTTTCTTT

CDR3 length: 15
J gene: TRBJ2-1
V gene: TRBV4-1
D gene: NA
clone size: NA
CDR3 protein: CASSHPGTSRNEQFF
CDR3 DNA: TGCGCCAGCAGCCACCCTGGAACTAGCCGCAATGAGCAGTTCTTC